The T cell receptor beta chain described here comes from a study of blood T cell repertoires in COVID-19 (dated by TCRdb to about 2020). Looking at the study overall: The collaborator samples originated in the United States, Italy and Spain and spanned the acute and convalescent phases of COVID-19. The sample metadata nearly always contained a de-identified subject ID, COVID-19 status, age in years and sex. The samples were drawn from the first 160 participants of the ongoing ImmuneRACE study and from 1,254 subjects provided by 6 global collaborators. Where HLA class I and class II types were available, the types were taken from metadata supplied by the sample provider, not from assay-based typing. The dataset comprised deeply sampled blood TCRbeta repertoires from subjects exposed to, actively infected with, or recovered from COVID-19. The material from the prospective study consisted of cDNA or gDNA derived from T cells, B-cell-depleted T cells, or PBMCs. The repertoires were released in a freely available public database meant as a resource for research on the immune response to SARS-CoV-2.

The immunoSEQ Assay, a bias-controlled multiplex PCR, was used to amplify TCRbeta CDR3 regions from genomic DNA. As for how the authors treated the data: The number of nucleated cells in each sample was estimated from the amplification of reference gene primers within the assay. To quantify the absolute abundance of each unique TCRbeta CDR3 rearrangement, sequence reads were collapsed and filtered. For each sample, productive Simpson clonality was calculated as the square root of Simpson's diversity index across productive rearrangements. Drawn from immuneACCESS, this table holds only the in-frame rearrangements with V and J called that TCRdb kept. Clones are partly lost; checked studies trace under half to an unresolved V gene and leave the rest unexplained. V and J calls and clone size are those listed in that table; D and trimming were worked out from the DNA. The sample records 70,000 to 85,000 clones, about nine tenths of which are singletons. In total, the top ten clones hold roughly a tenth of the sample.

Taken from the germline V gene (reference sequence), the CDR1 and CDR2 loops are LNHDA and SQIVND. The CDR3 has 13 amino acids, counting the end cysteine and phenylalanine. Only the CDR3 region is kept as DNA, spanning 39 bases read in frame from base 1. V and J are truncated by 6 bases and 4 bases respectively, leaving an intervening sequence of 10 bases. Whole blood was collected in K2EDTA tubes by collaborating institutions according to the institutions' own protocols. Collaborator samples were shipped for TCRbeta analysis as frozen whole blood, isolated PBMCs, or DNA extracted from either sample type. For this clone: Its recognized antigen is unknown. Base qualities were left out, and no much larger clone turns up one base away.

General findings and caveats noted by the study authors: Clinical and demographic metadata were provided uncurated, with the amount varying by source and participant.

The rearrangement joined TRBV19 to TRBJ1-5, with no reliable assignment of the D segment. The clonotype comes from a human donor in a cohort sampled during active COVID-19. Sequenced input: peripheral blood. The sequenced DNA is TGTGCCAGTAGGGACTCCTTAAATCAGCCCCAGCATTTT. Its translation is CASRDSLNQPQHF.